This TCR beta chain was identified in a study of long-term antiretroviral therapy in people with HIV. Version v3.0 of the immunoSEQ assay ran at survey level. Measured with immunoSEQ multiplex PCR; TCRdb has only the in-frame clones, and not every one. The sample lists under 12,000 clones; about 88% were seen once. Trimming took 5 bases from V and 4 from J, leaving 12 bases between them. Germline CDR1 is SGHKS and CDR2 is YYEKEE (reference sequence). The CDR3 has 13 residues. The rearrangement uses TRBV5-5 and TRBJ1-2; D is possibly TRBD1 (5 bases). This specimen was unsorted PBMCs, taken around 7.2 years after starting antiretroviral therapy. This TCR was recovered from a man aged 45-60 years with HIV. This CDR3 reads CASSIIGGYGYTF. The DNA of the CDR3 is TGTGCCAGCAGTATAATTGGGGGCTATGGCTACACCTTC.